Each of the 20 T cell receptor beta chains below was sequenced from the same sample in a study of STAT3 mutations in large granular lymphocyte leukemia. Points from the study as a whole: At least one immunodominant TCR beta clonotype appeared in every T-cell large granular lymphocyte leukemia patient.

Antigens for these TCRs are unknown. Measured with immunoSEQ multiplex PCR; TCRdb has only the in-frame clones, and not every one. The table shows 37,000 or so clones, with roughly 84% occurring only once. Sequencing was done on a sample of PBMCs. These receptor sequences come from a human donor with T large granular lymphocyte leukemia. Some clones in this sample may be carry-over from other donors' samples.

The chain recombines TRBV19 with TRBJ1-4; D may be TRBD1 (5 bases). The V gene lost 8 bases and the J gene lost 8 bases, with 9 bases spanning the gap. Germline CDR1 and CDR2: LNHDA and SQIVND (reference sequence). CDR3 size: 11 residues. CDR3 sequence reads: CASRTREKLFF. DNA for the CDR3: TGTGCCAGTCGGACACGGGAAAAACTGTTTTTT.

The chain carries TRBV28 and TRBJ2-3; 8 nucleotides match TRBD1. Germline-derived CDR1 and CDR2 are MDHEN and SYDVKM. Trimming took 6 bases from V and 4 from J; bases not matched to a gene: 6. The CDR3 is made up of 14 amino acids. The CDR3 here is CASSLGQAPDTQYF. The CDR3 nucleotides are TGTGCCAGCAGCCTGGGACAGGCCCCAGATACGCAGTATTTT.

The chain uses TRBV4-3 and TRBJ1-5; D unclear. Germline lookup yields CDR1 LGHNA and CDR2 YSLEER. The CDR3 runs to 12 residues. Trimming removed 1 base at V and 5 bases at J, with 3 bases between. The CDR3 spells CASSQGDQPQHF. The CDR3 DNA reads as TGCGCCAGCAGCCAAGGGGATCAGCCCCAGCATTTT.

The J gene is TRBJ1-6, the V gene TRBV7-6; D is ambiguous. Between the trimmed V and J ends, which lost 0 bases and 6 bases, there was a span of 12 bases. The CDR3 is 16 amino acids. The germline V gene encodes CDR1 SGHVS and CDR2 FNYEAQ. CDR3 coding DNA: TGTGCCAGCAGCTTAGCGGTCCCGGGGAGTAATTCACCCCTCCACTTT. Translation: CASSLAVPGSNSPLHF.

The genes are TRBV11-2 and TRBJ1-1; the D gene is possibly TRBD1 (6 bases). Germline V gene sequence: CDR1 SGHAT, CDR2 FQNNGV. This CDR3 spans 16 amino acids. V was trimmed by 2 bases and J by 10 bases, leaving 23 bases between them. As DNA, the CDR3 is TGTGCCAGCAGCTTATCCCGACTGACTAGACAGGATGGAGCTTTCTTT. This gives the protein CASSLSRLTRQDGAFF.

The gene calls are TRBV28 and TRBJ1-4; tentatively, D is TRBD1 (6 bases). The V end lost 2 bases, the J end lost 2 bases, and 9 bases lay between the germline ends. This CDR3 spans 15 amino acids. CDR1 MDHEN and CDR2 SYDVKM come from the germline V gene. CDR3 loop: CASSLGGATNEKLFF. The DNA for the CDR3 is TGTGCCAGCAGTTTAGGGGGCGCGACTAATGAAAAACTGTTTTTT.

The chain carries TRBV29-1 and TRBJ1-1, with D unclear. The CDR3 is 10 residues long. V gave up 4 bases and J gave up 8 bases, with 8 bases separating them. The germline gives CDR1 SQVTM, CDR2 ANQGSEA. The CDR3 sequence is CSVVSGEAFF. In DNA, the CDR3 is TGCAGCGTTGTTAGTGGCGAAGCTTTCTTT.

In regard to this clone: Other DNA sequences in the sample encode the same CDR3. The chain employs TRBV5-1 and TRBJ1-1; D ambiguous. The CDR3 is 14 amino acids. Germline V gives CDR1 SGHRS, CDR2 YFSETQ. Trimming shortened V by 0 bases and J by 1 base, and 7 bases separated the two germline ends. This chain's CDR3 is CASSLEAGNTEAFF. The DNA of the CDR3 is TGCGCCAGCAGCTTGGAGGCAGGGAACACTGAAGCTTTCTTT.

The chain joins TRBV5-4 to TRBJ2-2; D unresolved. Trimming took 2 bases from V and 5 from J, leaving 4 bases between them. The CDR3 totals 12 residues. CDR1 is SGHNT, CDR2 YYREEE, per germline (reference sequence). This CDR3 reads CASSLLTGELFF. In DNA form, the CDR3 reads TGTGCCAGCAGCTTACTAACCGGGGAGCTGTTTTTT.

This clone was observed once. The chain couples TRBV28 to TRBJ1-5; D is undetermined. Trimming pared 9 bases from V and 0 bases from J, leaving 9 bases between. The germline V gene has CDR1 MDHEN and CDR2 SYDVKM. CDR3 size: 13 residues. The CDR3 sequence is CASQRDSNQPQHF. The CDR3 DNA follows: TGTGCCAGTCAAAGGGATAGCAATCAGCCCCAGCATTTT. The whole variable domain, remainder taken from reference TRBV28 and TRBJ1-5, is DVKVTQSSRYLVKRTGEKVFLECVQDMDHENMFWYRQDPGLGLRLIYFSYDVKMKEKGDIPEGYSVSREKKERFSLILESASTNQTSMYLCASQRDSNQPQHFGDGTRLSIL.

V is TRBV11-2 and J is TRBJ1-2; 9 bases agree with TRBD1. The V gene end was trimmed by 1 base and the J gene end by 5 bases; junction bases not matched to a gene: 14. The CDR3 spans 18 residues. CDR1 is SGHAT and CDR2 is FQNNGV in the germline V gene. CDR3 sequence: CASSLGALTGGAGYGYTF. The DNA of the CDR3 is TGTGCCAGCAGCTTAGGAGCCTTAACAGGGGGCGCGGGTTATGGCTACACCTTC.

The V call is TRBV4-1, the J call TRBJ2-7, with 9 positions matching TRBD1. Trimming at V came to 4 bases and at J to 5 bases, leaving 6 bases not matched to a gene. The CDR3 length is 14 residues. Germline assignment: CDR1 MGHRA and CDR2 YSYEKL. The CDR3 region has the DNA TGCGCCAGCAGCCTGGGACAGGGAGACCACGAGCAGTACTTC. It yields the protein CASSLGQGDHEQYF.

V and J are TRBV4-3 and TRBJ2-7; either TRBD1 or TRBD2 may supply D (5 bases each). The V gene's germline CDR1 is LGHNA and CDR2 YSLEER. V shed 1 base and J shed 6 bases, with 16 bases lying between them. The length of the CDR3 is 15 residues. The CDR3 here is CASSQVGAATLEQYF. DNA of the CDR3: TGCGCCAGCAGCCAAGTCGGGGCAGCGACACTCGAGCAGTACTTC.

The chain is built from TRBV5-4 and TRBJ2-3; TRBD2 agrees at 10 bases. The germline V gene encodes CDR1 SGHNT and CDR2 YYREEE (reference sequence). This CDR3 has 16 amino acids. Germline trimming cut 3 bases from V and 2 bases from J; bases unmatched to any gene: 6. CDR3 coding DNA: TGTGCCAGCAGCTCTTTACTAGCGGGGACCACAGATACGCAGTATTTT. This sequence encodes CASSSLLAGTTDTQYF.

The genes are TRBV7-9 and TRBJ2-3, with D perhaps TRBD1 or TRBD2 (5 bases each). The CDR3 contains 15 residues. In germline, CDR1 is SEHNR, CDR2 FQNEAQ (reference sequence). V lost 5 bases, J lost 6 bases, and 18 bases lay in between. In nucleotides, the CDR3 is TGTGCCAGCAGCCCACGGGACGGAGGTGGGGATACGCAGTATTTT. Translated, it gives CASSPRDGGGDTQYF. The whole variable domain, filled in from reference TRBV7-9 and TRBJ2-3, reads DTGVSQNPRHKITKRGQNVTFRCDPISEHNRLYWYRQTLGQGPEFLTYFQNEAQLEKSRLLSDRFSAERPKGSFSTLEIQRTEQGDSAMYLCASSPRDGGGDTQYFGPGTRLTVL.

The chain links TRBV15 to TRBJ2-3, with D perhaps matching TRBD1 or TRBD2 (5 bases each). Trimming left V 5 bases short and J 2 bases short, with 11 bases between. The CDR3 totals 14 residues. Germline CDR1 and CDR2: LNHNV and YYDKDF (reference sequence). The CDR3 here is CATSDGTLTDTQYF. As DNA, the CDR3 is TGTGCCACCAGCGACGGGACCCTCACAGATACGCAGTATTTT.

J is TRBJ1-2 and V is TRBV5-4; tentative D call: TRBD1 (6 bases). V lost 3 bases and J 7 bases, leaving 16 bases between the germline ends. Per the germline V gene, CDR1 is SGHNT and CDR2 is YYREEE (reference sequence). The CDR3 contains 14 residues. For the CDR3, the DNA is TGTGCCAGCAGCTCTCAACTGGAACAGGGTGGCTACACCTTC. It is translated as CASSSQLEQGGYTF.

The chain uses TRBV6-4 and TRBJ1-3, with a possible D match to TRBD1 (6 bases). The CDR3 has 15 residues. The germline V and J ends were trimmed by 2 bases and 0 bases, with 8 bases remaining between them. In germline, CDR1 is MRHNA, CDR2 SNTAGT. The CDR3: CASSDLRGSGNTIYF. CDR3 nucleotide sequence: TGTGCCAGCAGTGACCTCAGGGGCTCTGGAAACACCATATATTTT.

V usage is TRBV21-1 and J usage is TRBJ2-7; TRBD2 is the table's D call, not checked against the DNA. TRBV21-1 is deemed a pseudogene. The CDR3 has 16 amino acids. The CDR3 reads CASRSEGPRSSYEQYV. The CDR3 DNA reads as TGTGCCAGCAGATCGGAGGGACCGAGGAGCTCCTACGAGCAGTACGTC.

V usage is TRBV13 and J usage is TRBJ2-1; D call uncertain. Germline V gene data show CDR1 as PRHDT and CDR2 as FYEKMQ (reference sequence). V was trimmed by 2 bases and J by 6 bases, leaving 2 bases between them. The CDR3 loop spans 11 amino acids. This chain's CDR3 is CASSLSNEQFF. CDR3 in DNA: TGTGCCAGCAGCTTAAGCAATGAGCAGTTCTTC.